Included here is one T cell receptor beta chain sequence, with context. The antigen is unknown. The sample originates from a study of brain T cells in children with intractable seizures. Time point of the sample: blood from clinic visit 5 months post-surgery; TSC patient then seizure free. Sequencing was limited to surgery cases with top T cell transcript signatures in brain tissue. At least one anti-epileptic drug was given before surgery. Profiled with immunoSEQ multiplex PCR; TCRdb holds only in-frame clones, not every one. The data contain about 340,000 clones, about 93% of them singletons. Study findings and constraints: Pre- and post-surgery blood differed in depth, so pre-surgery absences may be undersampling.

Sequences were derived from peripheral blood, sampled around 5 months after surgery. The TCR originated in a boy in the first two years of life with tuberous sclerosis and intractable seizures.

The CDR3 DNA sequence: TGTGCCAGCAGCGCCCGAGGGGTATGGGATGAAAAACTGTTTTTT. It encodes CASSARGVWDEKLFF. The V call is TRBV9, the J call TRBJ1-4, with D possibly being TRBD1 (5 bases). Germline lookup yields CDR1 SGDLS and CDR2 YYNGEE. The CDR3 loop spans 15 amino acids. The V end was cut by 3 bases, the J end by 6 bases, with 15 bases between.